Listed below are T cell receptor beta chains from one sample, sequenced in a study of T cells in Graves' hyperthyroidism and ophthalmopathy. MiXCR was run by TCRdb on the multiplex PCR reads, yielding one entry per CDR3 protein. Of a few hundred thousand distinct CDR3 sequences in the sample, 40% to 55% are singletons; the top ten hold around 7.7%. The specimen sequenced was peripheral blood or thyroid tissue (not recorded which). Source of these receptors: a woman between 18 and 30 years old with Graves' hyperthyroidism. Both conserved end residues are part of each CDR3.

V: TRBV7-2
J: TRBJ2-5
CDR3: CASSFAGGSGGAETQYF

V: TRBV7-2
J: TRBJ2-7
CDR3: CASSLAGQSYEQYF

V: TRBV29-1
J: TRBJ2-7
CDR3: CSAREGGSGEQYF

V: TRBV24-1
J: TRBJ2-3
CDR3: CATSDLIAGDTDTQYF

V: TRBV10-3
J: TRBJ2-1
CDR3: CAISESVSGSVDEQFF

V: TRBV7-2
J: TRBJ2-7
CDR3: CASSLSAEAYEQYF

V: TRBV5-1
J: TRBJ1-1
CDR3: CASSLVGDTNTEAFF

V: TRBV2
J: TRBJ1-2
CDR3: CASRARWLDYGYTF

V: TRBV7-6
J: TRBJ2-5
CDR3: CASSLESLAGAQETQCF

V: TRBV7-7
J: TRBJ2-5
CDR3: CASSVDVRGGETQHF